Ten or more counts support the clone carrying this T cell receptor beta chain. As yet, its antigen is unknown. This specimen belongs to a study of CD8 T cells in ankylosing spondylitis. The germline CDR1 and CDR2 sequences are DFQATT and SNEGSKA (reference sequence). V lost 4 bases to trimming and J lost 2 bases, with 12 bases between them. The CDR3 has 14 residues. The authors made TCR beta libraries by quantitative 5'-RACE with molecular barcodes. One entry per CDR3 protein, called by TCRdb with MiXCR from the 5' RACE reads. The sample has about 160,000 distinct CDR3 sequences, 15% to 20% seen once; the top ten hold about 8%. General observations from the study: For ankylosing spondylitis blood, a TCR beta motif of seven to nine highly homologous variants appeared characteristic. Disease-linked clones proved CD8+ and comparatively uncommon in peripheral blood.

The TCR comes from a male donor with ankylosing spondylitis or in good health (not recorded which). The J gene is TRBJ2-1, the V gene TRBV20-1, with D perhaps TRBD2 (6 bases). The source material was blood, either unsorted or a sorted T cell fraction (not recorded which). The CDR3 loop is CSATDGSTYNEQFF. The CDR3 DNA sequence: TGCAGTGCTACGGACGGGAGTACCTACAATGAGCAGTTCTTC.